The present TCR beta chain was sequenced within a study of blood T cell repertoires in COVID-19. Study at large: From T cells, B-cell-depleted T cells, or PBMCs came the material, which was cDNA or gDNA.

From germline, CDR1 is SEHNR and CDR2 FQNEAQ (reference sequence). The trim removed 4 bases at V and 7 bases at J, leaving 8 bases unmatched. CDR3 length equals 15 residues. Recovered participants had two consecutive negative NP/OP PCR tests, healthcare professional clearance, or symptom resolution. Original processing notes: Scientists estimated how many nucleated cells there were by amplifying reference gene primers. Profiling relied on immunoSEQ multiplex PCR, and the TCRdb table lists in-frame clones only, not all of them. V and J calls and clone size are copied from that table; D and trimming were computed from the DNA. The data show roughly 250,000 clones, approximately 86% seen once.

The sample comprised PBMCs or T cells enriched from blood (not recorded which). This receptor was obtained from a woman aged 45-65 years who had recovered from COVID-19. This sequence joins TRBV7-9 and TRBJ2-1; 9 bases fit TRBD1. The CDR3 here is CASSSRTGVGNEQFF. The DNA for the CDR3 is TGTGCCAGCAGCTCTAGGACAGGGGTGGGAAATGAGCAGTTCTTC.